This T cell receptor beta chain was sequenced during a study of sequential checkpoint blockade in melanoma. In the study overall: Randomization was 1:1 between first-line nivolumab→ipilimumab and ipilimumab→nivolumab.

Germline V gene sequence: CDR1 MNHEY, CDR2 SMNVEV (reference sequence). The V gene lost 4 bases and the J gene lost 0 bases, with 7 bases spanning the gap. CDR3 length equals 15 residues. Treatment defined: randomized to nivolumab then ipilimumab (arm A) or the reverse (arm B). Live CD3+CD8+ CD19− CD56− cells were sorted from PBMCs. Measured with immunoSEQ multiplex PCR; TCRdb has only the in-frame clones, and not every one. The repertoire has more than 35,000 clones, 70% to 90% of them found once; the top ten carry 12%. The receptor's source is a human donor with melanoma. The sequenced sample was CD8+ T cells sorted from blood (inferred from file names), obtained from a patient given nivolumab and ipilimumab in sequence. The chain is built from TRBV27 and TRBJ2-6; D may be TRBD1 (5 bases). The CDR3 here is CASSYDSSGANVLTF. In DNA form, the CDR3 reads TGTGCCAGCAGTTACGACAGCTCTGGGGCCAACGTCCTGACTTTC.